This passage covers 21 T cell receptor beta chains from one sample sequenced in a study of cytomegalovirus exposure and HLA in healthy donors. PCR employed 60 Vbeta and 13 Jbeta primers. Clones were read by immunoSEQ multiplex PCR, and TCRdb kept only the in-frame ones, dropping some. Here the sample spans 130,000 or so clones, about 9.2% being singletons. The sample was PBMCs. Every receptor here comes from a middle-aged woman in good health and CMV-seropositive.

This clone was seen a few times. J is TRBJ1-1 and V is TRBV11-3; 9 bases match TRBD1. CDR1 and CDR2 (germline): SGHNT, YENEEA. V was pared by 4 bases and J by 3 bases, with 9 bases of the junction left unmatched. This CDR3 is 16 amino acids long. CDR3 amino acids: CASSSHTWDRDTEAFF. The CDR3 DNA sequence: TGTGCCAGCAGCTCACACACTTGGGACAGGGACACTGAAGCTTTCTTT.

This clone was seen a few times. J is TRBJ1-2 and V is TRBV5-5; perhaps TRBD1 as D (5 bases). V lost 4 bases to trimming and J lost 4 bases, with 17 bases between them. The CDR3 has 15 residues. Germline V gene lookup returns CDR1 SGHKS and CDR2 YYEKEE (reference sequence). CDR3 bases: TGTGCCAGCAGCCCCGTCATGGGGCCGCGCTATGGCTACACCTTC. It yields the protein CASSPVMGPRYGYTF.

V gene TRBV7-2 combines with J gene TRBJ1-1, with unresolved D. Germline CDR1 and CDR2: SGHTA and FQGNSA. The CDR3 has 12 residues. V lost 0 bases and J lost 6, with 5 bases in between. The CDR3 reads CASSLARAEAFF. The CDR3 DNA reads TGTGCCAGCAGCTTAGCCCGGGCTGAAGCTTTCTTT.

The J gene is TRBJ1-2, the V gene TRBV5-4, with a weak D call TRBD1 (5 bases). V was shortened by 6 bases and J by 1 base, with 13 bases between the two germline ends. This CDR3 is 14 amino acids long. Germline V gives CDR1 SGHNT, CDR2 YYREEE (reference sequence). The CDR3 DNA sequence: TGTGCCAGCACGTTGGGGGGGGGTAACTATGGCTACACCTTC. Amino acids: CASTLGGGNYGYTF.

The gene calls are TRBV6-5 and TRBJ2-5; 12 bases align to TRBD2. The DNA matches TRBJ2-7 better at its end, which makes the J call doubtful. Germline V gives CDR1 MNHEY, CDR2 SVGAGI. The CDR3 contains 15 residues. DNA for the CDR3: TGTGCCAGCAGTTCCCCTAGCGGGGGGGCAGACGAGCAGTACTTC. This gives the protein CASSSPSGGADEQYF.

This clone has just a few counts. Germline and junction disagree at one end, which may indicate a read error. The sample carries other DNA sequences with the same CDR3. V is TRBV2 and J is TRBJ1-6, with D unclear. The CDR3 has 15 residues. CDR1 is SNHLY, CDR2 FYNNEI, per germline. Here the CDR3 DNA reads TGTGCCAGCAGTCCCCGTCGTAACTATAATTCGCCCCTCCACTTT. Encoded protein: CASSPRRNYNSPLHF.

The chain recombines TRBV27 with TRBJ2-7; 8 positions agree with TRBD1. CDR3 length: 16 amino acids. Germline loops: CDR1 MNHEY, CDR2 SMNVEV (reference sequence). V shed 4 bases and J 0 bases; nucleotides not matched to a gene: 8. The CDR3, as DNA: TGTGCCAGCAGTTCTAGTTGGGACAGGACCTCCTACGAGCAGTACTTC. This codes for CASSSSWDRTSYEQYF.

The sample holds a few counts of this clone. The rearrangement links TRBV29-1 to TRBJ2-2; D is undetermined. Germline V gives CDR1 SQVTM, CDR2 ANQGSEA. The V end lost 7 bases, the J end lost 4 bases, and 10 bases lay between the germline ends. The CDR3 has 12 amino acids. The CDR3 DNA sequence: TGCAGCGCAGACACCTTCACCGGGGAGCTGTTTTTT. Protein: CSADTFTGELFF.

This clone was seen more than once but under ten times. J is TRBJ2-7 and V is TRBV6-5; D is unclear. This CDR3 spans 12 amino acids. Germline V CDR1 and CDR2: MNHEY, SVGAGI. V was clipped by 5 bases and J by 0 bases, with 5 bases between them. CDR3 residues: CASSPSSYEQYF. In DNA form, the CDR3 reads TGTGCCAGCAGTCCTAGCTCCTACGAGCAGTACTTC.

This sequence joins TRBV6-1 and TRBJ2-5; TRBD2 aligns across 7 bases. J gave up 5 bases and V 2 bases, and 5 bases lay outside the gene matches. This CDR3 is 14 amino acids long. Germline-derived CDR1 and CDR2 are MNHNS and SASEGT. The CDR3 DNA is TGTGCCAGCAGTGAACGGGGGAGGGAGGAGACCCAGTACTTC. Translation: CASSERGREETQYF.

This CDR3 is CASGGDQGAEAFF. CDR3 DNA: TGTGCCAGCGGCGGGGACCAAGGTGCTGAAGCTTTCTTT. The rearrangement joins TRBV4-2 to TRBJ1-1; the D gene is possibly TRBD1 (5 bases). The CDR3 spans 13 residues. The germline gives CDR1 LGHNA, CDR2 YNFKEQ. V lost 8 bases and J 6 bases, leaving 16 bases between the germline ends.

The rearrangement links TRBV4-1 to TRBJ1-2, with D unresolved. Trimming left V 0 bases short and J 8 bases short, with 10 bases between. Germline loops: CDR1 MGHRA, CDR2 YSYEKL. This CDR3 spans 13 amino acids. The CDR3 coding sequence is TGCGCCAGCAGCCAAGATTCCCAGGCCGGCTACACCTTC. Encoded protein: CASSQDSQAGYTF.

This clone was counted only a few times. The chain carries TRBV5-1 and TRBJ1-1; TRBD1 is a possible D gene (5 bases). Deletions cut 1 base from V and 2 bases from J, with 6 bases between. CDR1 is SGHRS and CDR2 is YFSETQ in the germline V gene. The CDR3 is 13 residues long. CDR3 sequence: CASSLRGNTEAFF. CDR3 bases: TGCGCCAGCAGCTTGAGGGGAAACACTGAAGCTTTCTTT.

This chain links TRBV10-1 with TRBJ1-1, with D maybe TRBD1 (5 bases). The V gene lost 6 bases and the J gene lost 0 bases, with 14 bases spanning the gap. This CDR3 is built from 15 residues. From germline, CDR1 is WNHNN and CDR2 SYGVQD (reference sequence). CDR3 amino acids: CASRPVADMNTEAFF. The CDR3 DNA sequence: TGCGCCAGCAGACCTGTAGCGGACATGAACACTGAAGCTTTCTTT.

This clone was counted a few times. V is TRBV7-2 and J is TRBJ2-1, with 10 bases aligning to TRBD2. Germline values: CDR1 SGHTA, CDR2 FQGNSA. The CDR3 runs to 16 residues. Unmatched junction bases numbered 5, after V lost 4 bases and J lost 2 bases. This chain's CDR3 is CASSSGLATAYNEQFF. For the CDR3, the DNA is TGTGCCAGCAGCTCGGGACTAGCGACCGCCTACAATGAGCAGTTCTTC.

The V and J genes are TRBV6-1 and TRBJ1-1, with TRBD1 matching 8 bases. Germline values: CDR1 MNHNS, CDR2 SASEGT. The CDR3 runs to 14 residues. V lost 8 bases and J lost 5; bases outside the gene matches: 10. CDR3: CASPRTGRGTEAFF. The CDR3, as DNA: TGTGCCAGCCCACGGACAGGGCGAGGGACTGAAGCTTTCTTT.

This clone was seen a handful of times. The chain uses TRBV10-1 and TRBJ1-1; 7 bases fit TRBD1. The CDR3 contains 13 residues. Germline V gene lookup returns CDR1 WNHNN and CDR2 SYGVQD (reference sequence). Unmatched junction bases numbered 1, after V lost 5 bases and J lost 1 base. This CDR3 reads CASSPGGNTEAFF. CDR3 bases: TGCGCCAGCAGTCCAGGGGGGAACACTGAAGCTTTCTTT.

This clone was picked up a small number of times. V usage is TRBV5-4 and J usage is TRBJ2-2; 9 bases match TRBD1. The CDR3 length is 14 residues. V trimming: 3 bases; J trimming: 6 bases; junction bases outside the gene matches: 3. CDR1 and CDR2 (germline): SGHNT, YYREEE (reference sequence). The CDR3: CASSWDRASGELFF. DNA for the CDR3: TGTGCCAGCAGCTGGGACAGGGCGTCCGGGGAGCTGTTTTTT.

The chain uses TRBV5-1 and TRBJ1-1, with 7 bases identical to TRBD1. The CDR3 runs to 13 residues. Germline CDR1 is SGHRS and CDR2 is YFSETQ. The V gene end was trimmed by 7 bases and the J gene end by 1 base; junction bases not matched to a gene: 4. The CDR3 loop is CASGRDRNTEAFF. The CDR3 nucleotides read TGCGCCAGCGGCCGGGACAGGAACACTGAAGCTTTCTTT.

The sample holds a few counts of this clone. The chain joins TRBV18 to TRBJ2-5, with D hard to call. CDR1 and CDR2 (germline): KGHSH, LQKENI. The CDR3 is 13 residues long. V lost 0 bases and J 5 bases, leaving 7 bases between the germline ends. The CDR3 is CASSPPVRETQYF. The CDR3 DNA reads TGTGCCAGCTCACCACCCGTGCGGGAGACCCAGTACTTC.

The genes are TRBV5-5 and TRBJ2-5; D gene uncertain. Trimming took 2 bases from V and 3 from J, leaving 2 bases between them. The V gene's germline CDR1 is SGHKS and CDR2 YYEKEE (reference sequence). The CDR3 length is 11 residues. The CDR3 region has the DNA TGTGCCAGCAGCTTTAAAGAGACCCAGTACTTC. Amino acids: CASSFKETQYF.